The clone carrying this T cell receptor (beta chain) has a count of ten or more. The antigen is unknown. The authors built TCR beta libraries using iRepertoire HTBI primers and Arm-PCR of CDR3 regions. Using its own MiXCR run on the multiplex PCR reads, TCRdb lists one record per CDR3 protein. Found here are around 450,000 distinct CDR3 sequences, 20% to 25% of them singletons; the top ten hold less than 9%. Time point indicated: persistent/refractory GD, antithyroid drugs over 5 years with positive TRAb. There was RNA extracted from PBMCs, and the TCR library was made from it. The sample comes from a study of regulatory T cells in long-lasting Graves disease. Findings and caveats of the study: Relative to new patients (roughly 900), persistent patients exhibited greater sharing of public clonotypes (over 2,500).

The V gene end was trimmed by 8 bases and the J gene end by 7 bases; junction bases not matched to a gene: 19. CDR1 is DFQATT and CDR2 is SNEGSKA in the germline V gene (reference sequence). This CDR3 is built from 15 residues. The sequence derives from a female donor with Graves disease. V usage is TRBV20-1 and J usage is TRBJ2-7; TRBD2 aligns across 8 bases. Sequenced here: peripheral blood mononuclear cells (PBMCs), sampled when the disease was refractory, from a patient treated with antithyroid drugs. CDR3 sequence reads: CSTQPGAGDIGEQYF. The CDR3 DNA reads as TGCAGTACACAACCTGGAGCGGGGGATATCGGGGAGCAGTACTTC.